This T cell receptor beta chain originates from a study of CD8+ T cells in alopecia areata. Whole-study context: Treated patients took oral tofacitinib at 5 to 10 mg twice daily.

Following extraction, RNA underwent reverse transcription to cDNA, which served as the sequencing template. The data were produced by immunoSEQ multiplex PCR, yet TCRdb's version contains in-frame clones alone and is incomplete. Of fewer than 200,000 clones in the sample, 59% were seen once. Trimming cost V 2 bases and J 1 base, with 8 bases left between them. CDR1 and CDR2 from the germline V gene are MNHEY and SVGAGI. The CDR3 totals 14 residues. Samples from alopecia areata patients were lesional scalp punch biopsies and peripheral blood. The material was CD4+ T cells sorted from blood, obtained at week 0. The clonotype comes from a human donor with alopecia areata. The V and J genes are TRBV6-5 and TRBJ1-2; no reliable D call. CDR3 nucleotides: TGTGCCAGCAGTTACGGGGTCCTTAACTATGGCTACACCTTC. This encodes CASSYGVLNYGYTF.